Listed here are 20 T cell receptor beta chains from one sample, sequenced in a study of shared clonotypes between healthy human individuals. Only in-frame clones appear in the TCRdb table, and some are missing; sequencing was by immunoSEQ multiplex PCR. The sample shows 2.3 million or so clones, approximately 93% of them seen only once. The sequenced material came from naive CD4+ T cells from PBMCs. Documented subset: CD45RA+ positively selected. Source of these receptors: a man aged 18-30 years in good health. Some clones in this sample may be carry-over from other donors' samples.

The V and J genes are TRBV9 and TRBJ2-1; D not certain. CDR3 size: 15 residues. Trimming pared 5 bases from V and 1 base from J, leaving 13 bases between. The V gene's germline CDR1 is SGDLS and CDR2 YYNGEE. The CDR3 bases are TGTGCCAGCAGACCTATGTCGCATTCCTACAATGAGCAGTTCTTC. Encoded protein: CASRPMSHSYNEQFF.

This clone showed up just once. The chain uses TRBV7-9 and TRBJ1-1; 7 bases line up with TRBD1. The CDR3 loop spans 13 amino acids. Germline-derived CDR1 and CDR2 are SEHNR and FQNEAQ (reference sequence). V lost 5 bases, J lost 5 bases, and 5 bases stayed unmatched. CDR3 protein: CASSVTGVTEAFF. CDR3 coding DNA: TGTGCCAGCAGCGTAACAGGGGTTACTGAAGCTTTCTTT. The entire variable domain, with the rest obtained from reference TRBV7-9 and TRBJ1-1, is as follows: DTGVSQNPRHKITKRGQNVTFRCDPISEHNRLYWYRQTLGQGPEFLTYFQNEAQLEKSRLLSDRFSAERPKGSFSTLEIQRTEQGDSAMYLCASSVTGVTEAFFGQGTRLTVV.

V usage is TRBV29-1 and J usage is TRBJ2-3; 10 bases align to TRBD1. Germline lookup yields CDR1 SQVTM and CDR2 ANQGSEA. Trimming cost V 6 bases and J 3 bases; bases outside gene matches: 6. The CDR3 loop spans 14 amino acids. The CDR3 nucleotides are TGCAGCGTAGACAGGGGGCTTGGAACAGATACGCAGTATTTT. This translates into CSVDRGLGTDTQYF.

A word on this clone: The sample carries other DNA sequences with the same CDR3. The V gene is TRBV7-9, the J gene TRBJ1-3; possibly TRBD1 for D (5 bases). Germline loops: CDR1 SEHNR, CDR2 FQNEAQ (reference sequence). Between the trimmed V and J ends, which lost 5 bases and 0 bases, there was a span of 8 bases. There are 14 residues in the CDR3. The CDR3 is CASSLGASGNTIYF. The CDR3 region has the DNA TGTGCCAGCAGCCTCGGGGCCTCTGGAAACACCATATATTTT.

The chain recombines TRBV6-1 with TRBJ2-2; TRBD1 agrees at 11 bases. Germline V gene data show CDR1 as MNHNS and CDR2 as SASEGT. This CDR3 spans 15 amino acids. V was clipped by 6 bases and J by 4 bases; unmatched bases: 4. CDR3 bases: TGTGCCAGCAGGGACAGGGGGCGCGGCACCGGGGAGCTGTTTTTT. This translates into CASRDRGRGTGELFF.

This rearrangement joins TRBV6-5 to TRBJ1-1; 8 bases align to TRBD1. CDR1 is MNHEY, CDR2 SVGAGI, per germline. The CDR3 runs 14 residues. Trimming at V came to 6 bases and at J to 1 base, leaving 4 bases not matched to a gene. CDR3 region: CASRYQGANTEAFF. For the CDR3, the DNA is TGTGCCAGCAGATATCAGGGGGCGAACACTGAAGCTTTCTTT.

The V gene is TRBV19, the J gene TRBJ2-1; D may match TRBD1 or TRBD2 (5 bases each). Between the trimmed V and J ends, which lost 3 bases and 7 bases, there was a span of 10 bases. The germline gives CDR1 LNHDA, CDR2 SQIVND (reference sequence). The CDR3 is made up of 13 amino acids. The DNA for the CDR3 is TGTGCCAGTAGTATCTTGGGACCGAATGAGCAGTTCTTC. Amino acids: CASSILGPNEQFF.

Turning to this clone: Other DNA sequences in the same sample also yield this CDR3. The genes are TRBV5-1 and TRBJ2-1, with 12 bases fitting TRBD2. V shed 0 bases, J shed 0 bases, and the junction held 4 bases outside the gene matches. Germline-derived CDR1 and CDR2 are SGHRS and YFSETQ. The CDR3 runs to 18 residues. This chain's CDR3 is CASSLDPTSGSSYNEQFF. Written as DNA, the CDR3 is TGCGCCAGCAGCTTGGACCCGACTAGCGGGAGCTCCTACAATGAGCAGTTCTTC.

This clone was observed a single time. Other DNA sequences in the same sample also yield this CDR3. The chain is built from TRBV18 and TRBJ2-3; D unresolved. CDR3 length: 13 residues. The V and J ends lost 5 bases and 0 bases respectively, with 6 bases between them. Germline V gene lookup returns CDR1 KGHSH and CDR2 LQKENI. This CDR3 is CASSVPSTDTQYF. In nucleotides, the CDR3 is TGTGCCAGCTCAGTACCCAGCACAGATACGCAGTATTTT.

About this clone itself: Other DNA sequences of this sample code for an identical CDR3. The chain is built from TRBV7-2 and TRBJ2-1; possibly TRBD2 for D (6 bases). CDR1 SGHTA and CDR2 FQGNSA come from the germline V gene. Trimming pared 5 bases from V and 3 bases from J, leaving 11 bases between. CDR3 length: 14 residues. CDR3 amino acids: CASSPGTDYNEQFF. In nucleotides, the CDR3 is TGTGCCAGCAGCCCGGGGACTGACTACAATGAGCAGTTCTTC.

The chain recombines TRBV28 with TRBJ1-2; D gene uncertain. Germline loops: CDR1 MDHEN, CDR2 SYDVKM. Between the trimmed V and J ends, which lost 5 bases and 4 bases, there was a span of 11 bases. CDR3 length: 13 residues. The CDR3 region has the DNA TGTGCCAGCAGTCCCCCGTTTACCTATGGCTACACCTTC. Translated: CASSPPFTYGYTF.

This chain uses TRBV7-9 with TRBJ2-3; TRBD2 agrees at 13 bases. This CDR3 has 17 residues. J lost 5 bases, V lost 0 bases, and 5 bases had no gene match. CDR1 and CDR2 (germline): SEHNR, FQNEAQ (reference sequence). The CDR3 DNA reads TGTGCCAGCAGCTTAGCCGGGACTAGCGGGGTCGGAGATACGCAGTATTTT. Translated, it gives CASSLAGTSGVGDTQYF.

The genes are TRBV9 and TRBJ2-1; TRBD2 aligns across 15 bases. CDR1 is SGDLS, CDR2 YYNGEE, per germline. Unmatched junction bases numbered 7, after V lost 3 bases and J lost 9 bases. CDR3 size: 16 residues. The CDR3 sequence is CASSAIGLAGGFEQFF. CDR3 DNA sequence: TGTGCCAGCAGCGCCATCGGACTAGCGGGAGGGTTTGAGCAGTTCTTC.

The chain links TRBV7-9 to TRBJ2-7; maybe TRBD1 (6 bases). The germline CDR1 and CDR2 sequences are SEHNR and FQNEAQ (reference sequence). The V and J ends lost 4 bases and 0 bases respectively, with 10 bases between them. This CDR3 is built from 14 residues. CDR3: CASSSRDNSYEQYF. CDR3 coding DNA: TGTGCCAGCAGCTCACGGGACAACTCCTACGAGCAGTACTTC.

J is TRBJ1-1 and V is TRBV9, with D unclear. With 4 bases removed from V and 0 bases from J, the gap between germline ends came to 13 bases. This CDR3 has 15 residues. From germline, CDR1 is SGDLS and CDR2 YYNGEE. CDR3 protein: CASSLDGYLNTEAFF. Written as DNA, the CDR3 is TGTGCCAGCAGCCTAGACGGGTACCTGAACACTGAAGCTTTCTTT.

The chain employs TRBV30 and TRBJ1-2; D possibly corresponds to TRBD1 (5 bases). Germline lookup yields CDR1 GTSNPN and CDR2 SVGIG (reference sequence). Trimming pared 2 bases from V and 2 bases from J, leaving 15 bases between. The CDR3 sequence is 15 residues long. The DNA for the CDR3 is TGTGCCTGGAGTCCCCCCCCAGGGTGGAACTATGGCTACACCTTC. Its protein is CAWSPPPGWNYGYTF. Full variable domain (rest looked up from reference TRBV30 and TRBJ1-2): SQTIHQWPATLVQPVGSPLSLECTVEGTSNPNLYWYRQAAGRGLQLLFYSVGIGQISSEVPQNLSASRPQDRQFILSSKKLLLSDSGFYLCAWSPPPGWNYGYTFGSGTRLTVV.

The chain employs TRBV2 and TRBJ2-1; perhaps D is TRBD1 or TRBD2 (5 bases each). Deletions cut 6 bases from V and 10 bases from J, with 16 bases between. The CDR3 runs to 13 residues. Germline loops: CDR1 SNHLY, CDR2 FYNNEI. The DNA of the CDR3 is TGTGCCAGCAGCCTGGAGCTTGGGGGAGAGCAGTTCTTC. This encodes CASSLELGGEQFF.

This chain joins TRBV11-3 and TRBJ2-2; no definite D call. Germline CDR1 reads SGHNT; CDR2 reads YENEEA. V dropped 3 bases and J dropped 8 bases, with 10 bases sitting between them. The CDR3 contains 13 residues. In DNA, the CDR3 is TGTGCCAGCAGCTTTCACAGAAAGGGGGAGCTGTTTTTT. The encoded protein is CASSFHRKGELFF.

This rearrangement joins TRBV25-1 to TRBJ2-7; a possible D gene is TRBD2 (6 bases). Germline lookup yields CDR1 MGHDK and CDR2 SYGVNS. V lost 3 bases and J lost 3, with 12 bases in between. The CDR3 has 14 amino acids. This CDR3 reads CASSDDNSGYEQYF. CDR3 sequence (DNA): TGTGCCAGCAGTGATGATAATAGCGGCTACGAGCAGTACTTC.

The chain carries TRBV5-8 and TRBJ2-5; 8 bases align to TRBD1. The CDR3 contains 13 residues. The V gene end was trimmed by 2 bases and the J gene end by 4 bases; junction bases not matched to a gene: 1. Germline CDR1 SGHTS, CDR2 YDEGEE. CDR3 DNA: TGTGCCAGCAGCTTAACAGGGGGAGAGACCCAGTACTTC. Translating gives CASSLTGGETQYF.